Below are 8 T cell receptor beta chains sequenced from a single sample in a study of shared clonotypes between healthy human individuals. The repertoire was sequenced with immunoSEQ multiplex PCR; TCRdb's copy has only in-frame clones and lacks some. The sample lists over 800,000 clones, 80% to 95% occurring once. Naivety among CD8 cells was defined by CD45RO negativity and positive CCR7 selection, thereby excluding terminally differentiated effector memory CD45RA+ cells. The material sequenced was naive CD8+ T cells sorted from blood. These receptors came from a young man in good health.

The chain carries TRBV29-1 and TRBJ2-3, with D maybe TRBD1 (6 bases). V was shortened by 4 bases and J by 4 bases, with 15 bases between the two germline ends. This CDR3 has 14 amino acids. Looked up from germline, CDR1 is SQVTM and CDR2 is ANQGSEA. The CDR3 sequence: CSVVVGGMADTQYF. The CDR3 bases are TGCAGCGTTGTGGTAGGGGGAATGGCAGATACGCAGTATTTT.

The chain couples TRBV25-1 to TRBJ2-3, with D possibly matching TRBD2 (6 bases). V gave up 3 bases and J gave up 8 bases, with 24 bases separating them. The CDR3 consists of 17 residues. Germline V CDR1 and CDR2: MGHDK, SYGVNS. The CDR3 here is CASSEEGEASLGGTQYF. In nucleotides, the CDR3 is TGTGCCAGCAGTGAGGAGGGAGAGGCTAGCCTCGGTGGTACGCAGTATTTT.

This clone was recorded once. The chain is built from TRBV7-9 and TRBJ2-3; 7 bases line up with TRBD2. Germline V lookup: CDR1 SEHNR, CDR2 FQNEAQ (reference sequence). With 8 bases clipped from V and 4 bases from J, the junction kept 18 bases outside the gene matches. The CDR3 spans 17 residues. This CDR3 reads CASGPGWRESRPDTQYF. Here the CDR3 DNA reads TGTGCCAGCGGGCCTGGTTGGCGGGAGTCAAGGCCAGATACGCAGTATTTT.

This chain connects TRBV5-1 to TRBJ2-1; D is perhaps TRBD1 (7 bases). Per germline, CDR1 SGHRS and CDR2 YFSETQ. The CDR3 has 17 amino acids. Trimming shortened V by 2 bases and J by 6 bases, and 21 bases separated the two germline ends. The CDR3 DNA is TGCGCCAGCAGCTTTTCCCCTCGGAGGGGGCCCCTCAATGAGCAGTTCTTC. Amino acid sequence: CASSFSPRRGPLNEQFF. Based on the CDR3 plus reference TRBV5-1 and TRBJ2-1, the full variable domain is KAGVTQTPRYLIKTRGQQVTLSCSPISGHRSVSWYQQTPGQGLQFLFEYFSETQRNKGNFPGRFSGRQFSNSRSEMNVSTLELGDSALYLCASSFSPRRGPLNEQFFGPGTRLTVL.

V and J are TRBV5-4 and TRBJ2-5, with D possibly being TRBD1 (6 bases). Germline V gives CDR1 SGHNT, CDR2 YYREEE (reference sequence). Trimming cost V 0 bases and J 5 bases, with 11 bases left between them. The CDR3 length is 14 residues. The CDR3 DNA reads TGTGCCAGCAGCTTGGAGGCAGGGGAGGAGACCCAGTACTTC. This gives the protein CASSLEAGEETQYF.

The CDR3 region has the DNA TGTGCCAGCAGTGGACAGGGGGCGAGTGGCTACACCTTC. It translates to CASSGQGASGYTF. The rearrangement links TRBV6-1 to TRBJ1-2; 10 bases align to TRBD1. Germline loops: CDR1 MNHNS, CDR2 SASEGT. The junction had 3 bases not matched to a gene; V was cut back by 4 bases and J by 7 bases. The CDR3 contains 13 residues.

This chain uses TRBV27 with TRBJ2-3, with D unclear. Germline CDR1 and CDR2: MNHEY and SMNVEV (reference sequence). Trimming shortened V by 1 base and J by 3 bases, and 14 bases separated the two germline ends. The CDR3 runs 16 residues. This chain's CDR3 is CASSLWLPESTDTQYF. For the CDR3, the DNA is TGTGCCAGCAGTTTATGGTTGCCAGAGAGTACAGATACGCAGTATTTT.

The chain couples TRBV28 to TRBJ2-7; 9 bases line up with TRBD2. V gave up 4 bases and J gave up 4 bases; unmatched junction bases: 5. CDR1 MDHEN and CDR2 SYDVKM come from the germline V gene. The CDR3 loop spans 14 amino acids. The CDR3 coding sequence is TGTGCCAGCAGTTACTCTAGCGGGATTTACGAGCAGTACTTC. Amino acid sequence: CASSYSSGIYEQYF.